This TCR beta chain was found in a study of T cell responses to AZD1222 COVID-19 vaccine. Study-wide context: Pooling covered second doses at about 4 or about 12 weeks. The study's findings and limits: Donors were chiefly white British, with a greater number of females, and clonal diversity was perhaps underestimated.

The method was immunoSEQ multiplex PCR; TCRdb's version includes in-frame clones alone and lacks a portion of them. The data show around 150,000 clones, with approximately 80% seen just once and approximately 4% held by the top ten. Trimming shortened V by 4 bases and J by 6 bases, and 13 bases separated the two germline ends. The V gene's germline CDR1 is SGHNT and CDR2 YYREEE (reference sequence). This CDR3 has 13 amino acids. This clone was seen only once. The antigen is unknown. The V and J genes are TRBV5-4 and TRBJ1-2; tentative D call: TRBD1 (5 bases). The TCR originated in an adult in good health. Sequenced material: peripheral blood, taken on day 0 of AZD1222 vaccination. The CDR3 loop reads CASSPVRGHGYTF. DNA of the CDR3: TGTGCCAGCAGCCCCGTTAGGGGTCATGGCTACACCTTC.